This is a list of T cell receptor beta chains from one sample in a study of memory CD4+ T cells and cytomegalovirus serostatus. Clones were read by immunoSEQ multiplex PCR, and TCRdb kept only the in-frame ones, dropping some. The table shows some 40,000 clones, with 70% to 80% occurring only once. The sequenced sample was memory CD4+ T cells from blood. These receptors originate from an adult in good health and CMV-seropositive. Each CDR3 is given with its conserved first and last residue. D genes are given only for firm matches.

TRBV7-6	TRBJ2-7	NA	14	CASSLGDSTERQYF
TRBV11-2	TRBJ2-2	TRBD1	17	CASSVRAGTGVTGELFF
TRBV4-2	TRBJ1-5	NA	13	CASSERGTQPQHF
TRBV4-1	TRBJ2-5	TRBD1	16	CASSHRQGGRQETQYF
TRBV6-6	TRBJ2-7	TRBD1	14	CASTTGGAGYEQYF
TRBV5-4	TRBJ1-1	NA	14	CASSRTPHDLEAFF
TRBV28	TRBJ2-7	NA	11	CASQMRYEQYF
TRBV18	TRBJ2-2	NA	14	CASSPPGRGGELFF
TRBV28	TRBJ2-5	TRBD1	14	CASSRQGRSKTQYF
TRBV6-1	TRBJ1-2	NA	13	CASSPAYIDGYTF
TRBV6-6	TRBJ1-1	NA	13	CASTQVGAYAAFF
TRBV7-2	TRBJ2-1	NA	15	CASSLIMQGPNEQFF
TRBV5-1	TRBJ2-5	TRBD2	16	CASSQTTSGAGETQYF
TRBV7-2	TRBJ2-7	TRBD2	18	CASSPRGGGAGGPYEQYF
TRBV10-3	TRBJ2-7	NA	13	CAISESEYYEQYF
TRBV28	TRBJ1-2	NA	16	CASSLRSRTYNYGYTF
TRBV5-1	TRBJ2-1	NA	14	CASSPSMGGHEQFF
TRBV28	TRBJ2-7	NA	15	CASSLTATGAYEQYF
TRBV7-9	TRBJ1-2	NA	12	CASSYRAYGYTF
TRBV4-1	TRBJ2-7	TRBD1	15	CASSHLQTGAYEQYF
TRBV19	TRBJ2-1	NA	15	CASSIGQSSYNEQFF
TRBV6-6	TRBJ1-1	NA	12	CASWWGDTEAFF
TRBV29-1	TRBJ1-4	NA	15	CSASEGTTTNEKLFF
TRBV7-2	TRBJ2-2	NA	14	CASSLRGRTGELFF
TRBV9	TRBJ1-1	NA	13	CASSPQPGTEAFF
TRBV7-2	TRBJ2-7	TRBD2	13	CASSLSSGGEQYF
TRBV18	TRBJ2-3	NA	16	CASSPRVTGNTDTQYF
TRBV28	TRBJ2-3	TRBD2	16	CASSFSGRGGTDTQYF
TRBV9	TRBJ2-3	NA	15	CASSPRDFRTDTQYF
TRBV27	TRBJ1-3	NA	16	CASARGGTSSGNTIYF